This TCR beta chain emerged from a study of cytomegalovirus exposure and HLA in healthy donors. About this clone: The antigen remains unidentified.

Method: immunoSEQ multiplex PCR; TCRdb's copy keeps in-frame clones and lacks some. The profile covers some 290,000 clones, with approximately 86% appearing a single time and approximately 0.95% taken by the ten largest. This CDR3 contains 12 residues. Trimming shortened V by 3 bases and J by 5 bases, and 6 bases separated the two germline ends. Germline CDR1 SEHNR, CDR2 FQNEAQ (reference sequence). General observations from the study: Associated with cytomegalovirus, according to the listing, were 150 to 200 TCR beta chains.

The specimen was PBMCs. The receptor was isolated from a man aged 25 to 45 in good health and CMV-seronegative. The chain recombines TRBV7-9 with TRBJ2-3, with D perhaps matching TRBD2 (5 bases). The CDR3 DNA reads as TGTGCCAGCAGCTTTGGGAGAGATACGCAGTATTTT. Its translation: CASSFGRDTQYF.